This T cell receptor (beta chain) is drawn from a study of blood T cell repertoires in COVID-19. Whole-study context: The study drew acute and convalescent COVID-19 samples from the United States, Italy and Spain. Sources were T cells, B-cell-depleted T cells, or PBMCs; the material itself was cDNA or gDNA.

Study processing details: Amplification with reference gene primers provided the estimates of nucleated cell counts. Only in-frame clones appear in the TCRdb table, and some are missing; sequencing was by immunoSEQ multiplex PCR. The D gene and trimming were derived from the DNA, and the V and J assignments and clone size from that table. The sample consists of about 100,000 clones, 80% to 90% of them appearing once. The CDR3 has 14 residues. Germline values: CDR1 ENHRY, CDR2 SYGVKD. V was cut by 6 bases and J by 5 bases, with 17 bases left in between. The chain carries TRBV10-3 and TRBJ2-7, with a possible D match to TRBD1 (6 bases). The source is a man in his forties or fifties with active or convalescent COVID-19. The sample consisted of peripheral blood. CDR3 region: CAISVKRGTDEQYF. For the CDR3, the DNA is TGTGCCATCAGCGTGAAGAGGGGGACGGACGAGCAGTACTTC.